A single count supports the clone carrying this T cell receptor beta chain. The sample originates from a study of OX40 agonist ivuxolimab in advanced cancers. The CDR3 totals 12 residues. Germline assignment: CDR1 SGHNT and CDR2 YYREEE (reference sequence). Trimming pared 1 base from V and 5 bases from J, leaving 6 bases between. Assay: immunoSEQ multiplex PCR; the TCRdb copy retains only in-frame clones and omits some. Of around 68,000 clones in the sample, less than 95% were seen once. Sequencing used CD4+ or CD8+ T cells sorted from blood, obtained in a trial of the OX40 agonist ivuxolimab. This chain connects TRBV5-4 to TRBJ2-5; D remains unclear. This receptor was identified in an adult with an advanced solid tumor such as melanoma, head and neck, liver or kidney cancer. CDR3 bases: TGTGCCAGCAGCTTGTCTCGGGAGACCCAGTACTTC. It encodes CASSLSRETQYF.